What follows are 21 T cell receptor beta chains derived from one specimen sequenced in a study of blood T cells in healthy people across ages. The use of a sample-barcoded 5' primer and a J-beta primer mix characterized a second PCR of roughly 6 to 11 cycles. A single record per CDR3 protein comes from TCRdb applying MiXCR to the 5' RACE reads. The sample has 1.5 million to 2 million distinct CDR3 sequences, about 50% seen once. The specimen was blood. The receptors shown here come from a middle-aged woman in good health.

The count of this clonotype is one. This chain joins TRBV28 and TRBJ1-2, with D tentatively TRBD1 (5 bases). Germline V gives CDR1 MDHEN, CDR2 SYDVKM. This CDR3 has 13 amino acids. Trimming took off 6 bases at V and 3 bases at J, with 11 bases between the two ends. The CDR3 region is CASRAGTYYGYTF. Here the CDR3 DNA reads TGTGCCAGCAGGGCCGGGACGTACTATGGCTACACCTTC.

This chain uses TRBV7-9 with TRBJ1-2; D gene uncertain. The germline V gene encodes CDR1 SEHNR and CDR2 FQNEAQ (reference sequence). V gave up 3 bases and J gave up 2 bases, with 10 bases separating them. The CDR3 has 14 amino acids. The CDR3 DNA reads TGTGCCAGCAGCTTTGGTACTGAGAACTATGGCTACACCTTC. This codes for CASSFGTENYGYTF.

V gene TRBV12-3 or TRBV12-4 combines with J gene TRBJ1-2, with D maybe TRBD1 (5 bases). This CDR3 contains 13 residues. V was cut by 7 bases and J by 4 bases, with 13 bases left in between. The CDR3 DNA reads as TGTGCCAGCATCGATGGGGGGGGCTATGGCTACACCTTC. It encodes CASIDGGGYGYTF.

In this sample, this clonotype turned up a few times. The CDR3 protein is CSATRDRGRSEQYF. The CDR3 DNA reads TGCAGTGCTACAAGGGACAGGGGGCGATCCGAGCAGTACTTC. The chain combines TRBV20-1 with TRBJ2-7, with 12 bases matching TRBD1. V dropped 4 bases and J dropped 6; count of bases not matched to a gene: 7. Germline V gene lookup returns CDR1 DFQATT and CDR2 SNEGSKA (reference sequence). The CDR3 spans 14 residues.

The J gene is TRBJ1-2, the V gene TRBV24-1, with D unresolved. Germline V gene sequence: CDR1 KGHDR, CDR2 SFDVKD. The CDR3 loop spans 12 amino acids. V dropped 9 bases and J dropped 4 bases, with 11 bases sitting between them. Here the CDR3 DNA reads TGTGCCACCTCGGACGGCCTCTATGGCTACACCTTC. It codes for CATSDGLYGYTF.

The chain is built from TRBV15 and TRBJ1-5, with 7 bases fitting TRBD1. The germline CDR1 and CDR2 sequences are LNHNV and YYDKDF (reference sequence). The CDR3 extends over 17 amino acids. The V gene end was trimmed by 5 bases and the J gene end by 6 bases; junction bases not matched to a gene: 16. The CDR3 spells CATSDYLNRGPGQPQHF. CDR3 nucleotides: TGTGCCACCAGCGATTACCTTAACAGGGGCCCGGGTCAGCCCCAGCATTTT.

V and J are TRBV18 and TRBJ2-7; 9 bases map to TRBD1. The germline gives CDR1 KGHSH, CDR2 LQKENI. CDR3 length: 16 amino acids. The V gene end was trimmed by 0 bases and the J gene end by 0 bases; junction bases not matched to a gene: 3. The CDR3 region has the DNA TGTGCCAGCTCACCACCCGGGACAGGGCCCTCCTACGAGCAGTACTTC. This encodes CASSPPGTGPSYEQYF.

The rearrangement joins TRBV5-1 to TRBJ2-4; D remains ambiguous. The J call may be wrong; the DNA end is better matched by TRBJ2-7. CDR3 size: 15 residues. In germline, CDR1 is SGHRS, CDR2 YFSETQ. CDR3 sequence: CASSFLELRSAEQYF. For the CDR3, the DNA is TGCGCCAGCAGCTTTCTGGAATTGAGGTCTGCCGAGCAGTACTTC.

The chain uses TRBV9 and TRBJ1-6; D gene uncertain. Germline loops: CDR1 SGDLS, CDR2 YYNGEE. V lost 0 bases to trimming and J lost 5 bases, with 6 bases between them. CDR3 length: 14 amino acids. The CDR3 DNA sequence: TGTGCCAGCAGCGTAGGAGCAGATAATTCACCCCTCCACTTT. It yields the protein CASSVGADNSPLHF.

There are a few counts of this clonotype. This rearrangement joins TRBV6-2 or TRBV6-3 to TRBJ1-5; D perhaps matches TRBD1 (6 bases). CDR3 length: 15 residues. The V gene's germline CDR1 is MNHEY and CDR2 SVGEGT. With 6 bases removed from V and 0 bases from J, the gap between germline ends came to 12 bases. DNA for the CDR3: TGTGCCAGCAGCCAAGACAGGTATAGCAATCAGCCCCAGCATTTT. Residues: CASSQDRYSNQPQHF.

CDR3: CASTEPGLETQYF. For the CDR3, the DNA is TGTGCCAGCACCGAACCCGGGCTAGAGACCCAGTACTTC. This chain links TRBV6-6 with TRBJ2-5; D is ambiguous. The CDR3 contains 13 residues. Germline values: CDR1 MNHNY, CDR2 SVGAGI (reference sequence). The V and J ends lost 7 bases and 4 bases respectively, with 13 bases between them.

The table lists this clonotype with a few counts. This chain connects TRBV7-2 to TRBJ2-1, with 10 positions matching TRBD2. Germline values: CDR1 SGHTA, CDR2 FQGNSA. CDR3 length: 15 residues. V was clipped by 7 bases and J by 6 bases; unmatched bases: 9. CDR3 region: CASTPLAGVSNEQFF. The DNA of the CDR3 is TGTGCCAGCACCCCGCTAGCGGGGGTAAGCAATGAGCAGTTCTTC. The full variable domain, in which reference TRBV7-2 and TRBJ2-1 provide the parts outside the CDR3, is GAGVSQSPSNKVTEKGKDVELRCDPISGHTALYWYRQSLGQGLEFLIYFQGNSAPDKSGLPSDRFSAERTGGSVSTLTIQRTQQEDSAVYLCASTPLAGVSNEQFFGPGTRLTVL.

The chain is built from TRBV7-2 and TRBJ1-5, with D perhaps TRBD1 (5 bases). The germline gives CDR1 SGHTA, CDR2 FQGNSA. This CDR3 contains 15 residues. V lost 3 bases to trimming and J lost 0 bases, with 9 bases between them. CDR3 in DNA: TGTGCCAGCAGCTTCCGGGGCCTTAGCAATCAGCCCCAGCATTTT. It is translated as CASSFRGLSNQPQHF.

This clonotype appeared a few times. The rearrangement uses TRBV20-1 and TRBJ2-3; perhaps TRBD1 as D (6 bases). CDR3 length equals 13 residues. Germline CDR1 and CDR2: DFQATT and SNEGSKA (reference sequence). Deletions cut 3 bases from V and 4 bases from J, with 11 bases between. For the CDR3, the DNA is TGCAGTGCTAGTTACAGGGTGGCAGATACGCAGTATTTT. Translation gives CSASYRVADTQYF.

The V gene is TRBV4-1, the J gene TRBJ2-3; possible D gene TRBD1, 6 bases. This CDR3 has 15 amino acids. The V gene lost 3 bases and the J gene lost 4 bases, with 14 bases spanning the gap. The germline CDR1 and CDR2 sequences are MGHRA and YSYEKL. The CDR3 is CASSHPRQDADTQYF. CDR3 sequence (DNA): TGCGCCAGCAGCCATCCCAGACAGGATGCAGATACGCAGTATTTT.

V usage is TRBV20-1 and J usage is TRBJ2-3; D assignment may be TRBD1 or TRBD2 (5 bases each). V lost 2 bases and J 6 bases, leaving 15 bases between the germline ends. The CDR3 sequence is 14 residues long. Germline lookup yields CDR1 DFQATT and CDR2 SNEGSKA (reference sequence). CDR3 bases: TGCAGTGCTAGACGAGGGGCTAGCATGGATACGCAGTATTTT. Amino acids: CSARRGASMDTQYF.

This clonotype was picked up a small number of times. The rearrangement links TRBV7-2 to TRBJ2-3; the D is unclear. This CDR3 contains 12 residues. Trimming took 3 bases from V and 8 from J, leaving 9 bases between them. Germline CDR1 and CDR2: SGHTA and FQGNSA. CDR3 coding DNA: TGTGCCAGCAGCTTCGGGTATGGTACGCAGTATTTT. Translating it yields CASSFGYGTQYF.

This clonotype came up a few times. The V call is TRBV7-9, the J call TRBJ2-5; TRBD1 might be the D (6 bases). CDR3 length: 12 amino acids. The germline V gene encodes CDR1 SEHNR and CDR2 FQNEAQ (reference sequence). V was clipped by 8 bases and J by 3 bases, with 10 bases between them. This CDR3 reads CASAWDKETQYF. DNA of the CDR3: TGTGCCAGCGCCTGGGACAAAGAGACCCAGTACTTC.

This chain uses TRBV13 with TRBJ2-7; 10 nucleotides match TRBD1. The V gene's germline CDR1 is PRHDT and CDR2 FYEKMQ (reference sequence). Trimming removed 5 bases from V and 0 bases from J; junction bases left unmatched: 7. This CDR3 spans 16 amino acids. In DNA, the CDR3 is TGTGCCAGCAGCCCACACCGGGACAGGGGCTCCTACGAGCAGTACTTC. Encoded protein: CASSPHRDRGSYEQYF.

This clonotype was seen a few times. The V call is TRBV4-1, the J call TRBJ2-7; D may be TRBD2 (6 bases). V lost 2 bases to trimming and J lost 7 bases, with 12 bases between them. In germline, CDR1 is MGHRA, CDR2 YSYEKL. The CDR3 extends over 13 amino acids. CDR3: CASSQRRDGEQYF. In DNA form, the CDR3 reads TGCGCCAGCAGCCAACGGAGGGATGGGGAGCAGTACTTC.

In this sample, this clonotype turned up once. This sequence joins TRBV28 and TRBJ1-1, with 7 positions matching TRBD1. Germline values: CDR1 MDHEN, CDR2 SYDVKM. V shed 7 bases, J shed 7 bases, and the junction held 12 bases outside the gene matches. This CDR3 region has 14 residues. In DNA form, the CDR3 reads TGTGCCAGCACCTTAGACAGGGTAGAAGGTGAAGCTTTCTTT. Its translation is CASTLDRVEGEAFF. Supplemented by reference TRBV28 and TRBJ1-1, the full variable domain reads DVKVTQSSRYLVKRTGEKVFLECVQDMDHENMFWYRQDPGLGLRLIYFSYDVKMKEKGDIPEGYSVSREKKERFSLILESASTNQTSMYLCASTLDRVEGEAFFGQGTRLTVV.